This is a list of T cell receptor beta chains from one sample in a study of T cell changes during pregnancy in multiple sclerosis. TCRdb's table, derived via immunoSEQ multiplex PCR, lists solely in-frame clones and lacks some. The sample yields approximately 42,000 clones, around 84% seen once. This specimen consisted of CD4+ T cells from peripheral blood mononuclear cells, obtained before pregnancy. The receptors originated from a female donor with multiple sclerosis, enrolled in a pregnancy study. CDR3s include the opening cysteine and the closing phenylalanine or tryptophan. The D gene is left open where the match is weak. Some rows mark clone size as missing; the rest say once, few, many or name a class of expanded clone.

V: TRBV7-8; size: once; length: 15; J: TRBJ1-2; D: TRBD1; DNA: TGTGCCAGCAGTTCGAGCACGGGACAGCTCTATGGCTACACCTTC; CDR3: CASSSSTGQLYGYTF
V: TRBV6-5; size: NA; length: 12; J: TRBJ2-5; D: TRBD1; DNA: TGTGCCAGCACGGGGGACAGGGAGGCCCAGTACTTC; CDR3: CASTGDREAQYF
V: TRBV11-3; size: NA; length: 17; J: TRBJ2-5; D: NA; DNA: TGTGCCAGCAGCTTAGGGGCGACTAGTCATGGGCAAGAGACCCAGTACTTC; CDR3: CASSLGATSHGQETQYF
V: TRBV7-9; size: few; length: 15; J: TRBJ2-7; D: TRBD2; DNA: TGTGCCAGCAGCCCACTAGCGGGAGGGCTCTACGAGCAGTACTTC; CDR3: CASSPLAGGLYEQYF
V: TRBV25-1; size: NA; length: 14; J: TRBJ2-2; D: TRBD1; DNA: TGTGCCAGCAGTGGCAGGGGGAATGGCGGGGAGCTGTTTTTT; CDR3: CASSGRGNGGELFF
V: TRBV11-2; size: NA; length: 15; J: TRBJ1-4; D: NA; DNA: TGTGCCAGCAGCTTAGGGGCAGGGGTGACTGAAAAACTGTTTTTT; CDR3: CASSLGAGVTEKLFF
V: TRBV10-1; size: NA; length: 13; J: TRBJ1-2; D: NA; DNA: TGCGCCAGCAGTGAGAGGCGGCTTTATGGCTACACCTTC; CDR3: CASSERRLYGYTF
V: TRBV5-6; size: NA; length: 16; J: TRBJ2-1; D: NA; DNA: TGTGCCAGCAGCTACTCTAGCTGGCGGGACCGAAATGAGCAGTTCTTC; CDR3: CASSYSSWRDRNEQFF
V: TRBV30; size: NA; length: 12; J: TRBJ1-2; D: NA; DNA: TGTGCCTGGAGTGTAGCGGGGGGCGTAGGCACCTTC; CDR3: CAWSVAGGVGTF
V: TRBV4-1; size: NA; length: 20; J: TRBJ2-2; D: TRBD2; DNA: TGCGCCAGCAGCCGGGAAGGGAGGGTCGGAAGACACTCTAACACCGGGGAGCTGTTTTTT; CDR3: CASSREGRVGRHSNTGELFF
V: TRBV9; size: NA; length: 14; J: TRBJ1-6; D: NA; DNA: TGTGCCAGCAGCGTAGAAGAGGCTCATTCACCCCTCCACTTT; CDR3: CASSVEEAHSPLHF
V: TRBV2; size: NA; length: 17; J: TRBJ2-2; D: TRBD1; DNA: TGTGCCAGCAGTGATTATCCTGGGGACAGGGCCACCGGGGAGCTGTTTTTT; CDR3: CASSDYPGDRATGELFF
V: TRBV5-1; size: NA; length: 15; J: TRBJ2-5; D: TRBD2; DNA: TGCGCCAGCAGCTTGGTGACTAGCGGAAAAGAGACCCAGTACTTC; CDR3: CASSLVTSGKETQYF
V: TRBV18; size: NA; length: 15; J: TRBJ2-1; D: TRBD1; DNA: TGTGCCAGCTCACCACGACAGGGGCTTTACAATGAGCAGTTCTTC; CDR3: CASSPRQGLYNEQFF
V: TRBV19; size: few; length: 15; J: TRBJ2-3; D: NA; DNA: TGTGCCAGTAGTATAGCATACGTCGGGAAAGATACGCAGTATTTT; CDR3: CASSIAYVGKDTQYF
V: TRBV19; size: NA; length: 12; J: TRBJ1-4; D: NA; DNA: TGTGCCAGTCTTTCTCCGGGGGAAAAACTGTTTTTT; CDR3: CASLSPGEKLFF
V: TRBV7-3; size: NA; length: 15; J: TRBJ2-7; D: TRBD1; DNA: TGTGCCAGCAGCTTAAGTTCTGGCAGGGGGCTAGAGCAGTACTTC; CDR3: CASSLSSGRGLEQYF
V: TRBV5-1; size: once; length: 16; J: TRBJ2-3; D: NA; DNA: TGCGCCAGCAGCTTGGAGGGGACTCTGGAAATAGATACGCAGTATTTT; CDR3: CASSLEGTLEIDTQYF
V: TRBV2; size: NA; length: 17; J: TRBJ2-5; D: TRBD2; DNA: TGTGCCAGCAGGCGACCCCCACCGGGGACTAGAAAAGAGACCCAGTACTTC; CDR3: CASRRPPPGTRKETQYF
V: TRBV25-1; size: NA; length: 13; J: TRBJ1-2; D: NA; DNA: TGTGCCAGCAGTGAACTAGGGGGCTATGGCTACACCTTC; CDR3: CASSELGGYGYTF
V: TRBV15; size: once; length: 16; J: TRBJ1-5; D: NA; DNA: TGTGCCACCAGCAGAGATGATGACAGGATAAATCAGCCCCAGCATTTT; CDR3: CATSRDDDRINQPQHF
V: TRBV7-3; size: NA; length: 17; J: TRBJ2-6; D: NA; DNA: TGTGCCAGCAGCTTAAATAACAGTCCCTCTGGGGCCAACGTCCTGACTTTC; CDR3: CASSLNNSPSGANVLTF
V: TRBV11-3; size: NA; length: 13; J: TRBJ1-1; D: NA; DNA: TGTGCCAGCAGCTACGGACGGGGCACTGAAGCTTTCTTT; CDR3: CASSYGRGTEAFF
V: TRBV7-2; size: NA; length: 13; J: TRBJ2-3; D: NA; DNA: TGTGCCAGCAGCCCACAACCCGGGGATACGCAGTATTTT; CDR3: CASSPQPGDTQYF
V: TRBV19; size: NA; length: 15; J: TRBJ1-1; D: NA; DNA: TGTGCCAGTAGTAGCAGCAGGGTGATGAACACTGAAGCTTTCTTT; CDR3: CASSSSRVMNTEAFF
V: TRBV6-1; size: NA; length: 12; J: TRBJ1-3; D: NA; DNA: TGTGCCTTGGAGGAGTCTGGAAACACCATATATTTT; CDR3: CALEESGNTIYF
V: TRBV18; size: once; length: 14; J: TRBJ1-1; D: NA; DNA: TGTGCCAGCTCTTATGGGGGGGGCGGCACTGAAGCTTTCTTT; CDR3: CASSYGGGGTEAFF
V: TRBV29-1; size: NA; length: 16; J: TRBJ2-3; D: TRBD2; DNA: TGCAGCGTTGAGGGACTAGCGGGAGCATACACAGATACGCAGTATTTT; CDR3: CSVEGLAGAYTDTQYF
V: TRBV5-8; size: NA; length: 14; J: TRBJ2-2; D: TRBD1; DNA: TGTGCCAGCAGGACGGGACAGGGACACGAGGAGCTGTTTTTT; CDR3: CASRTGQGHEELFF